Listed below are T cell receptor beta chains from one sample, sequenced in a study of blood T cell repertoires in COVID-19. The data were produced by immunoSEQ multiplex PCR, yet TCRdb's version contains in-frame clones alone and is incomplete. The sample lists hundreds of thousands of clones, about nine tenths occurring once. Specimen: PBMCs or T cells enriched from blood (not recorded which). All receptors derive from a man aged 55 to 70 who had recovered from COVID-19. CDR3s include the opening cysteine and the closing phenylalanine or tryptophan. A D gene is named only where the DNA matches it firmly. Size is stated for part of the rows, as once, few or many counts, or as a class when the clone is expanded.

abundance	j_gene	d_gene	v_gene	CDR3nt	CDR3aa
NA	TRBJ2-5	TRBD1	TRBV24-1	TGTGCCACCAGCCCCAGGGGGCTAGAGACCCAGTACTTC	CATSPRGLETQYF
few	TRBJ2-7	NA	TRBV6-6	TGTGCCAGCAGCATCCTAGGGGTTTCCTACGAGCAGTACTTC	CASSILGVSYEQYF
NA	TRBJ2-3	TRBD1	TRBV20-1	TGCAGTGCAGAAGGGACAGGGACGCAGGATTTT	CSAEGTGTQDF
few	TRBJ1-5	NA	TRBV3-1/TRBV3-2	TGTGCCAGCGGGGGGGCTAGCAATCAGCCCCAGCATTTT	CASGGASNQPQHF
NA	TRBJ1-6	TRBD1	TRBV11-1	TGTGCCAGCAGGAGACGACAGGGTTCACCCCTCCACTTT	CASRRRQGSPLHF
once	TRBJ2-7	NA	TRBV19	TGTGCCAGTAGTATTACTGTGACGGGAGAGCAGTACTTC	CASSITVTGEQYF
NA	TRBJ2-2	TRBD2	TRBV11-2	TGTGCCAGCAGCTCCCGCGGGGGTACCGGGGAGCTGTTTTTT	CASSSRGGTGELFF
NA	TRBJ2-2	TRBD2	TRBV6-5	TGTGCCAGCACGACTAGCGGGGGGGTCACCGGGGAGCTGTTTTTT	CASTTSGGVTGELFF
NA	TRBJ2-4	TRBD2	TRBV6-1	TGTGCCAGCAGTGAGGCGGGAGGGCCCCTAGCCTTC	CASSEAGGPLAF
few	TRBJ1-4	TRBD1	TRBV30	TGTGCCTGGAGTTACAGAGGGGACAGGAGTAATGAAAAACTGTTTTTT	CAWSYRGDRSNEKLFF
few	TRBJ1-2	NA	TRBV10-3	TGTGCCATCAGTTCCGCACAGGGTGTCTCCCCAGGCTACACCTTC	CAISSAQGVSPGYTF
NA	TRBJ2-5	NA	TRBV11-3	TGTGCCAGCAGGGACGGGGGCCAAGAGACCCAGTACTTC	CASRDGGQETQYF
NA	TRBJ1-5	NA	TRBV7-8	TGTGCCAGCAGCCCGGCTAACAGGGAGGGACCCCAGCATTTT	CASSPANREGPQHF
NA	TRBJ2-7	TRBD2	TRBV5-1	TGCGCCAGCAGCTTGGCCTTAGCGGGAGTCCCCCACGAGCAGTACTTC	CASSLALAGVPHEQYF